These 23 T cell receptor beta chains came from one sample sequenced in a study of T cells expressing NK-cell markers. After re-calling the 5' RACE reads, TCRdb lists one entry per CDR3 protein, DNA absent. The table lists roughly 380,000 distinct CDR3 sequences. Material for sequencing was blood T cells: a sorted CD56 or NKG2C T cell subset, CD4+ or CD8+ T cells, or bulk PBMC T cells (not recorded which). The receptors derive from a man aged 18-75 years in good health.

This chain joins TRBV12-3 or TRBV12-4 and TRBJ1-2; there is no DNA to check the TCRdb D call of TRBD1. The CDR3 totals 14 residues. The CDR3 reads CASSFSTGVKGYTF.

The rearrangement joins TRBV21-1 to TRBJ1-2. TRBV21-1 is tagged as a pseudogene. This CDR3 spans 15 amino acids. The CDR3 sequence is CASSKGQEKDYGYTF.

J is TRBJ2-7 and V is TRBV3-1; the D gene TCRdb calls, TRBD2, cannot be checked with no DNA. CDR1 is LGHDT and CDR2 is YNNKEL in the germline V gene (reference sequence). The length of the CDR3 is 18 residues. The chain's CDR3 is CASSQALGQRGRSYEQYF.

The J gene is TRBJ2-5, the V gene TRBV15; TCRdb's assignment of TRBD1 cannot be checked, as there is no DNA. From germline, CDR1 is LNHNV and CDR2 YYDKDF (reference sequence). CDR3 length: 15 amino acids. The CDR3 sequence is CATSRDLRGEETQYF.

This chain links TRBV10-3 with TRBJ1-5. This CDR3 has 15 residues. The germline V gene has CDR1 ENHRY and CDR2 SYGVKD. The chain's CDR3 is CAISGQTYSNQPQHF.

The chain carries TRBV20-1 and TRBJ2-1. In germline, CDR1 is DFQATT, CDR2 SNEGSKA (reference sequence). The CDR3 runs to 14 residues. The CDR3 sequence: CSASWPPRSSEQFF.

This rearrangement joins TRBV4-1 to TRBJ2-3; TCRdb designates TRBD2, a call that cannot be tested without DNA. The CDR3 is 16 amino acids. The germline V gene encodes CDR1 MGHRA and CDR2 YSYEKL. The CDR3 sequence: CASSQISGGNSDTQYF.

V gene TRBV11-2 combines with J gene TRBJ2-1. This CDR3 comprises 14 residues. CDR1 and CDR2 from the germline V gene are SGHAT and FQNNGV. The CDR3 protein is CASSLVSEPNEQFF.

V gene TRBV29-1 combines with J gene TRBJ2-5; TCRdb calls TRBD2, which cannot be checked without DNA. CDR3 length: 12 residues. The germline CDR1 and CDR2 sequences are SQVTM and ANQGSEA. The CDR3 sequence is CSVPGRGETQYF.

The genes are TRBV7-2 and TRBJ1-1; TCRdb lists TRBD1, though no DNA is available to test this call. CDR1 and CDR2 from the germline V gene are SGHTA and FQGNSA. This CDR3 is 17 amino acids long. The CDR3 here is CASSLTNLGQPNTEAFF.

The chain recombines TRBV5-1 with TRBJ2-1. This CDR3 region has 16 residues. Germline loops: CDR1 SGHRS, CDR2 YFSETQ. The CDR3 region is CASSLAQASATNEQFF. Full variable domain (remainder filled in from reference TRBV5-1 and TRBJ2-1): KAGVTQTPRYLIKTRGQQVTLSCSPISGHRSVSWYQQTPGQGLQFLFEYFSETQRNKGNFPGRFSGRQFSNSRSEMNVSTLELGDSALYLCASSLAQASATNEQFFGPGTRLTVL.

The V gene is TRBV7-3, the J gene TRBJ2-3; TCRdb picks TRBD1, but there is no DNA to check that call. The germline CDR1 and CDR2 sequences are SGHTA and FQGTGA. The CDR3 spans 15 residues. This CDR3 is CASSPRGEKTDTQYF.

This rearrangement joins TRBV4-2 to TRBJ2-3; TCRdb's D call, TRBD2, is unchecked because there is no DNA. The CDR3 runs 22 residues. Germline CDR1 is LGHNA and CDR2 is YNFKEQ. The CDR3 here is CASSHPPGWLAGASAGTDTQYF.

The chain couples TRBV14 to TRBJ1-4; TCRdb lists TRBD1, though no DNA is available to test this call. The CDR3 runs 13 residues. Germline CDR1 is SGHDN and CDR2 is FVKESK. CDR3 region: CASSQEMRGQLFF.

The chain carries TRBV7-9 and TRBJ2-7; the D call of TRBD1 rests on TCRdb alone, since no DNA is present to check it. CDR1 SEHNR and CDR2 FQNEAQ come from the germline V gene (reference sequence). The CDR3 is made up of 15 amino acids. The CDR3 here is CASSPPGARDHEQYF.

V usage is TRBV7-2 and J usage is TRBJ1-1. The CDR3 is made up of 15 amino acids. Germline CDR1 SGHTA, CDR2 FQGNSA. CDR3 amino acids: CASSLEVNRNTEAFF.

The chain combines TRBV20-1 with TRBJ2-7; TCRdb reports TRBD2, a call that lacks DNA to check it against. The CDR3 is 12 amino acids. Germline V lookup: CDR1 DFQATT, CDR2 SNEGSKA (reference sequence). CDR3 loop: CSVINSAGEQYF.

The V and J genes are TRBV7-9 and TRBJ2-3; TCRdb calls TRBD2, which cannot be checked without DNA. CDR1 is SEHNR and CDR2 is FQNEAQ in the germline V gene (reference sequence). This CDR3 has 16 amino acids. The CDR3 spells CASSLYRGEGTDTQYF.

CDR3: CASSRGDGYGYTF. This chain joins TRBV6-4 and TRBJ1-2; no DNA is available, so the TRBD1 call from TCRdb remains unchecked. CDR3 length: 13 amino acids. Germline lookup yields CDR1 MRHNA and CDR2 SNTAGT.

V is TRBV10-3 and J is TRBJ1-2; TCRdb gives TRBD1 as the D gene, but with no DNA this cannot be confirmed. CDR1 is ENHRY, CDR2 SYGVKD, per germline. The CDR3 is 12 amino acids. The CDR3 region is CAISLDSYGYTF.

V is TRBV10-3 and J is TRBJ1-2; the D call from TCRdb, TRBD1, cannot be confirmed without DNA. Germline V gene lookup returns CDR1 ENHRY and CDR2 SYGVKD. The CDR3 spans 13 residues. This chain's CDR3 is CAIGTGLNYGYTF.

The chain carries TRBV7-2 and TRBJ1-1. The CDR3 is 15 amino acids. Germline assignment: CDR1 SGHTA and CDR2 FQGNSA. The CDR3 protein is CASSGQGLWNTEAFF.

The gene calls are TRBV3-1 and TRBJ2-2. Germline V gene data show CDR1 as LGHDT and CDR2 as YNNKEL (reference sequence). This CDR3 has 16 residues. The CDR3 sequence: CASSPITEWNTGELFF.